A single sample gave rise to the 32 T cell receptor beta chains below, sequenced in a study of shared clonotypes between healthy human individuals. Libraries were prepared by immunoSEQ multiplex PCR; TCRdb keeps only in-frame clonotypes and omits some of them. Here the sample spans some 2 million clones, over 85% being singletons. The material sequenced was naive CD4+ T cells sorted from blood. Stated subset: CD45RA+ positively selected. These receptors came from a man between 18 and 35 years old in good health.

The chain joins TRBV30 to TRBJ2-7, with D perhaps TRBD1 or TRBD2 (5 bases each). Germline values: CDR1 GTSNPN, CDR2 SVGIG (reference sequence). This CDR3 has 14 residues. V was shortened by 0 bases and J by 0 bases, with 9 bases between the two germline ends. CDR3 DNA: TGTGCCTGGAGTGTAACGGGGACCTCCTACGAGCAGTACTTC. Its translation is CAWSVTGTSYEQYF. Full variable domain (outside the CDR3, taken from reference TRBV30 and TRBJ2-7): SQTIHQWPATLVQPVGSPLSLECTVEGTSNPNLYWYRQAAGRGLQLLFYSVGIGQISSEVPQNLSASRPQDRQFILSSKKLLLSDSGFYLCAWSVTGTSYEQYFGPGTRLTVT.

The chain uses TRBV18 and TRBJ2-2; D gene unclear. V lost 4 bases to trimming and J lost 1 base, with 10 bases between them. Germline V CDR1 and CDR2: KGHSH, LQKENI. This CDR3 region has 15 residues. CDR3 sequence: CASSRKAENTGELFF. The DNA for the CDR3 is TGTGCCAGCTCACGAAAGGCCGAGAACACCGGGGAGCTGTTTTTT.

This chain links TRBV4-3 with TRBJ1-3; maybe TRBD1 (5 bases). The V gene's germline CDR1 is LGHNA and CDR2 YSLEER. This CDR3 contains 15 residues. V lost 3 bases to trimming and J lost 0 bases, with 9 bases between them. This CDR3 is CASSQAGSSGNTIYF. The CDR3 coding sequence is TGCGCCAGCAGCCAGGCAGGGTCCTCTGGAAACACCATATATTTT.

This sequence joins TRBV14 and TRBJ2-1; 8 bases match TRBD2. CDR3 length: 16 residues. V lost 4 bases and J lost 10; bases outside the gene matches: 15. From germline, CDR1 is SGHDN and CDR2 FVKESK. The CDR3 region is CASSPDPSGFSSEQFF. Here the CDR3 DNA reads TGTGCCAGCAGCCCAGACCCTAGCGGGTTTTCCAGCGAGCAGTTCTTC.

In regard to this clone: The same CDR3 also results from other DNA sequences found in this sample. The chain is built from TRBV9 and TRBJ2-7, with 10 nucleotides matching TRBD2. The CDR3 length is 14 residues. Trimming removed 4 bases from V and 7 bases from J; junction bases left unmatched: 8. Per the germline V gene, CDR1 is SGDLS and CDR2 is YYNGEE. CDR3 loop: CASSPRTSGGEQYF. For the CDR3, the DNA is TGTGCCAGCAGCCCGCGGACTAGCGGAGGGGAGCAGTACTTC. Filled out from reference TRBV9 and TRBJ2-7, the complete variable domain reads DSGVTQTPKHLITATGQRVTLRCSPRSGDLSVYWYQQSLDQGLQFLIQYYNGEERAKGNILERFSAQQFPDLHSELNLSSLELGDSALYFCASSPRTSGGEQYFGPGTRLTVT.

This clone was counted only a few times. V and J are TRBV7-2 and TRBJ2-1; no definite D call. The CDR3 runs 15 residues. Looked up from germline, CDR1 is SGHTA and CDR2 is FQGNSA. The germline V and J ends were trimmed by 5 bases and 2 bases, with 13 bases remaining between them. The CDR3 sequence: CASSPGLQAYNEQFF. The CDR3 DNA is TGTGCCAGCAGCCCGGGCCTCCAGGCCTACAATGAGCAGTTCTTC.

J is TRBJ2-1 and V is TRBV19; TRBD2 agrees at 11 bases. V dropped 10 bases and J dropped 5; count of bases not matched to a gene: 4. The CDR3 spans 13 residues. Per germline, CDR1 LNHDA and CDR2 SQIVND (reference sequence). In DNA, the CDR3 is TGTGCCACTAAGGGACTAGCGGACAATGAGCAGTTCTTC. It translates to CATKGLADNEQFF.

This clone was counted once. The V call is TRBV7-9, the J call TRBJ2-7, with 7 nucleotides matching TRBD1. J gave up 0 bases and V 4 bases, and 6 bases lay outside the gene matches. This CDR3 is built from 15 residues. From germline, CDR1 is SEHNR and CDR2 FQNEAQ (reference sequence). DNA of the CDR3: TGTGCCAGCAGCTCCCCCCGGGACAGCTCCTACGAGCAGTACTTC. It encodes CASSSPRDSSYEQYF.

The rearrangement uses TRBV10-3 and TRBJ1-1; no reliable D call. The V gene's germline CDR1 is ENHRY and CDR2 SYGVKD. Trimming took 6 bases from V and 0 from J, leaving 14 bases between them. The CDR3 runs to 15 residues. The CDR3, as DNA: TGTGCCATCAGGCCTTCGCCTCAAATGAACACTGAAGCTTTCTTT. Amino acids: CAIRPSPQMNTEAFF.

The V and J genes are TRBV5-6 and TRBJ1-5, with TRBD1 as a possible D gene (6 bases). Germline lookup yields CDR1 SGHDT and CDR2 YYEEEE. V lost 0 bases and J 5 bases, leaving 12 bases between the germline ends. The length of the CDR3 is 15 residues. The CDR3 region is CASSLGWGQDQPQHF. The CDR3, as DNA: TGTGCCAGCAGCTTGGGGTGGGGGCAAGATCAGCCCCAGCATTTT.

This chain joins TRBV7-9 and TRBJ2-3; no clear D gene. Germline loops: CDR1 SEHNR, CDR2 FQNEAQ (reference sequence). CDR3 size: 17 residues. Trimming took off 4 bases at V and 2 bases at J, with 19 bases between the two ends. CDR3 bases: TGTGCCAGCAGCTCCGCTCCCGGCGCGAGCAACACAGATACGCAGTATTTT. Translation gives CASSSAPGASNTDTQYF.

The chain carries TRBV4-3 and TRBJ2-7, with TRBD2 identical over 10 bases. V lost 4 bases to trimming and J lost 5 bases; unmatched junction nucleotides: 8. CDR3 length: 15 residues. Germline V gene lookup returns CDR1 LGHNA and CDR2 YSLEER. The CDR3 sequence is CASSLGASGRDEQYF. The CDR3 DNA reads TGCGCCAGCAGCCTGGGAGCTAGCGGGAGAGACGAGCAGTACTTC.

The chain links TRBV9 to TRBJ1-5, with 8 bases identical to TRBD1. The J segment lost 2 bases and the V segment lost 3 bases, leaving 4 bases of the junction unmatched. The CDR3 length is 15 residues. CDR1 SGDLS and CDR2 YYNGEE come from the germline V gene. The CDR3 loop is CASSAGTGGNQPQHF. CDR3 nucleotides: TGTGCCAGCAGCGCCGGGACAGGAGGCAATCAGCCCCAGCATTTT.

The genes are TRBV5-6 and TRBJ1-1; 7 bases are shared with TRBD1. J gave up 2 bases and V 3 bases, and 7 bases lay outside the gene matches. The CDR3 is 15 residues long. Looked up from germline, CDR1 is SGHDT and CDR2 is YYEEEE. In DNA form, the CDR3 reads TGTGCCAGCAGCTCCGGACAGGTGATAAACACTGAAGCTTTCTTT. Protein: CASSSGQVINTEAFF.

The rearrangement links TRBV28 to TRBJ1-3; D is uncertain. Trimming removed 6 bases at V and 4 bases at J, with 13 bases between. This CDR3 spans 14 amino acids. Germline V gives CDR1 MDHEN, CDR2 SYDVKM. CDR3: CASSSPGRGNTIYF. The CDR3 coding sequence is TGTGCCAGCAGCTCCCCCGGAAGGGGAAACACCATATATTTT.

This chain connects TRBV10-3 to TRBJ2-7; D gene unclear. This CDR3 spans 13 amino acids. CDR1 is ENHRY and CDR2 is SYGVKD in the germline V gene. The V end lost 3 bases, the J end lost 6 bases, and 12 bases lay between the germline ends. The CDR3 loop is CAISDLGVSEQYF. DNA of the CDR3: TGTGCCATCAGTGACCTAGGAGTGAGCGAGCAGTACTTC.

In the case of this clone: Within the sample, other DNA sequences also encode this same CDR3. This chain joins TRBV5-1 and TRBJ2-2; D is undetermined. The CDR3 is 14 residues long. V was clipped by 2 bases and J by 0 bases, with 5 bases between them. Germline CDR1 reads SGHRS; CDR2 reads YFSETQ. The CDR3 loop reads CASSFGSNTGELFF. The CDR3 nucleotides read TGCGCCAGCAGCTTTGGATCGAACACCGGGGAGCTGTTTTTT.

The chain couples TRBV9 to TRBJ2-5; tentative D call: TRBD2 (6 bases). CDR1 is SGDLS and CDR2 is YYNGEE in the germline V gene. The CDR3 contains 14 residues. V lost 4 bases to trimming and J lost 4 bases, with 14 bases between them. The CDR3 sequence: CASSFRDFSETQYF. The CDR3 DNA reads TGTGCCAGCAGCTTCAGGGACTTCTCAGAGACCCAGTACTTC.

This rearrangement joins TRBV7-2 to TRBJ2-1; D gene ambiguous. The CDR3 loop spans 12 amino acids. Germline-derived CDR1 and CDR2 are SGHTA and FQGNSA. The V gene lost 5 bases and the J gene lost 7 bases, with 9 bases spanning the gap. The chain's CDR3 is CASSELGNEQFF. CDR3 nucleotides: TGTGCCAGCAGCGAACTGGGGAATGAGCAGTTCTTC.

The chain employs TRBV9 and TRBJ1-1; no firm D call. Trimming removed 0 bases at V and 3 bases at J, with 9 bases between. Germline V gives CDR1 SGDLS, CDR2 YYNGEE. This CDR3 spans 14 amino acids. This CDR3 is CASSVERKHTEAFF. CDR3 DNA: TGTGCCAGCAGCGTAGAGCGAAAACACACTGAAGCTTTCTTT.

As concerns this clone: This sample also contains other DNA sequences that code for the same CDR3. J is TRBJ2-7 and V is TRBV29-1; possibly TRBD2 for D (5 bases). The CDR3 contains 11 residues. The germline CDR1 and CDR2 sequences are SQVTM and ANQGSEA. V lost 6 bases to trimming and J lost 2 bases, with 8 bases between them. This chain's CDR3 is CSVERAYEQYF. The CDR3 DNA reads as TGCAGCGTCGAGAGGGCCTACGAGCAGTACTTC.

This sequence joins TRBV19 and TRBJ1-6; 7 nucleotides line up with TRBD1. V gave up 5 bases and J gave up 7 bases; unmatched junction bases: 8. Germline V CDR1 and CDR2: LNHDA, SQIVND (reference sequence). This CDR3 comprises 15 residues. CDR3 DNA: TGTGCCAGTAGTCCGAGGGGACAGACCAATTCACCCCTCCACTTT. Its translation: CASSPRGQTNSPLHF.

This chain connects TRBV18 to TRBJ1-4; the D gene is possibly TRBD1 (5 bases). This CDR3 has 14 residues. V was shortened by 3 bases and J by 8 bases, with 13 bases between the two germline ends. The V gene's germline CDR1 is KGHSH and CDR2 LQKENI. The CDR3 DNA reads TGTGCCAGCTCACCGCTCGGGGGTAGAGAAAAACTGTTTTTT. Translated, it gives CASSPLGGREKLFF.

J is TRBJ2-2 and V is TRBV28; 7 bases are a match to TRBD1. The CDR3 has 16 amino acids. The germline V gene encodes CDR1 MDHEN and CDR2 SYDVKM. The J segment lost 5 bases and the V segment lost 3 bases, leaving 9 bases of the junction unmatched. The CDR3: CASSLPGTVRTGELFF. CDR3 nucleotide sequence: TGTGCCAGCAGTTTGCCGGGGACAGTGAGGACCGGGGAGCTGTTTTTT.

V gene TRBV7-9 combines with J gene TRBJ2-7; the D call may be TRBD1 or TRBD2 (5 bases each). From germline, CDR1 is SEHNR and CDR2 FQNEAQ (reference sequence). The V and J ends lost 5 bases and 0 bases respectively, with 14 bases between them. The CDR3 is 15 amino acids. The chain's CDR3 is CASSAQGRSSYEQYF. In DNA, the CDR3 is TGTGCCAGCAGCGCCCAGGGACGTTCCTCCTACGAGCAGTACTTC.

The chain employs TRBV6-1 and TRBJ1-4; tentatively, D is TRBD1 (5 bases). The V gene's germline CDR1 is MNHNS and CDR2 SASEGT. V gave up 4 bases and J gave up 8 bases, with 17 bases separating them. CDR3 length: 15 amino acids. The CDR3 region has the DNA TGTGCCAGCAGTGCCGGGGGGATAGGATCAGAAAAACTGTTTTTT. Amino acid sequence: CASSAGGIGSEKLFF.

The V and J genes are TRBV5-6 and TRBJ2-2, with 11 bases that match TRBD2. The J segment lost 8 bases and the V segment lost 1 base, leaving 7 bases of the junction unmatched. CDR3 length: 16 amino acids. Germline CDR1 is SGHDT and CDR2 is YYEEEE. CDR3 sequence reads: CASSLLTSGKTGELFF. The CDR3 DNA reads TGTGCCAGCAGCTTGTTGACTAGCGGGAAAACTGGGGAGCTGTTTTTT.

The CDR3 bases are TGTGCCAGCAGTTCCGCGGGACCCCGCTCTGGGGCCAACGTCCTGACTTTC. It encodes CASSSAGPRSGANVLTF. This chain connects TRBV27 to TRBJ2-6; D may be TRBD2 (6 bases). CDR1 and CDR2 (germline): MNHEY, SMNVEV (reference sequence). V was cut by 4 bases and J by 0 bases, with 13 bases left in between. The CDR3 extends over 17 amino acids.

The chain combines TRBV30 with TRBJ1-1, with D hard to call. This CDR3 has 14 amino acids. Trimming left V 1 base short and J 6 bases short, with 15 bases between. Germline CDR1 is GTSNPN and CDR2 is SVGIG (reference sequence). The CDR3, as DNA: TGTGCCTGGAGTGGGACGGTGGGAGCTTCTGAAGCTTTCTTT. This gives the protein CAWSGTVGASEAFF. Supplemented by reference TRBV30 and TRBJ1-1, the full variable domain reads SQTIHQWPATLVQPVGSPLSLECTVEGTSNPNLYWYRQAAGRGLQLLFYSVGIGQISSEVPQNLSASRPQDRQFILSSKKLLLSDSGFYLCAWSGTVGASEAFFGQGTRLTVV.

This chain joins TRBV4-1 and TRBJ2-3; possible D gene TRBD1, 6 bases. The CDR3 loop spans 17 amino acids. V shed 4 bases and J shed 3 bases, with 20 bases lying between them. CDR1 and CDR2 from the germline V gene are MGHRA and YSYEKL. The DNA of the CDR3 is TGCGCCAGCAGCCGTACGACAGACCTAAGGGGGACAGATACGCAGTATTTT. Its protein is CASSRTTDLRGTDTQYF.

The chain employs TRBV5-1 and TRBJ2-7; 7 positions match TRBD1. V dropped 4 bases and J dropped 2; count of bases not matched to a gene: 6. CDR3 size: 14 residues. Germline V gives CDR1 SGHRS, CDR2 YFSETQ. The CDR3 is CASSPEGATYEQYF. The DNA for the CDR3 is TGCGCCAGCAGCCCCGAGGGGGCGACCTACGAGCAGTACTTC.

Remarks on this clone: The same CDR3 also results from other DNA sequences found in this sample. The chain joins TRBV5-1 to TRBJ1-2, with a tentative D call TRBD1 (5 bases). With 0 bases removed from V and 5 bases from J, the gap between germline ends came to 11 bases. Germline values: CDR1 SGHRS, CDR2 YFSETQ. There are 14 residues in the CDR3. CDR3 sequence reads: CASSLEGQLYGYTF. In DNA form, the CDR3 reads TGCGCCAGCAGCTTGGAGGGGCAGTTGTATGGCTACACCTTC. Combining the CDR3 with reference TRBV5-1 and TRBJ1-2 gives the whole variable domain KAGVTQTPRYLIKTRGQQVTLSCSPISGHRSVSWYQQTPGQGLQFLFEYFSETQRNKGNFPGRFSGRQFSNSRSEMNVSTLELGDSALYLCASSLEGQLYGYTFGSGTRLTVV.